The clone carrying this T cell receptor beta chain was counted once. The antigen remains undetermined. This entry is derived from a study of human thymus T cells. Study observations and caveats: The authors found apparently biased V and J gene usage in thymic and blood repertoires.

Thymus tissue was removed during corrective cardiac surgery. This CDR3 comprises 18 residues. Germline V CDR1 and CDR2: SGDLS, YYNGEE. J was trimmed by 0 bases and V by 3 bases; bases with no gene match: 8. TCRdb's table, derived via immunoSEQ multiplex PCR, lists solely in-frame clones and lacks some. This sample carries 65,000 to 90,000 clones, 90% to 95% of them seen once, and the ten largest clones take around 0.034%. This chain connects TRBV9 to TRBJ2-1, with 11 bases matching TRBD1. The sequence was collected from a girl younger than two with a congenital heart defect but otherwise immunologically healthy. Specimen: thymus tissue. The CDR3 reads CASSGPRDRGSSYNEQFF. The DNA for the CDR3 is TGTGCCAGCAGCGGCCCTAGGGACAGGGGGAGCTCCTACAATGAGCAGTTCTTC.